This passage covers 5 T cell receptor beta chains from one sample sequenced in a study of blood T cell repertoires in COVID-19. The assay was immunoSEQ multiplex PCR, and TCRdb's table has in-frame clones only and misses some. The sample has 200,000 to 250,000 clones, less than 90% seen once. The sequenced sample was peripheral blood. Receptor source: a woman older than 75 with active or convalescent COVID-19.

The V and J genes are TRBV6-5 and TRBJ2-5, with no clear D. Germline loops: CDR1 MNHEY, CDR2 SVGAGI. Trimming cost V 0 bases and J 4 bases, with 9 bases left between them. The CDR3 extends over 14 amino acids. In DNA form, the CDR3 reads TGTGCCAGCAGTTACTCGATATCCAGAGAGACCCAGTACTTC. It specifies CASSYSISRETQYF.

The chain carries TRBV30 and TRBJ2-7, with D tentatively TRBD1 (5 bases). The CDR3 loop spans 14 amino acids. Germline assignment: CDR1 GTSNPN and CDR2 SVGIG (reference sequence). V lost 1 base and J lost 4, with 14 bases in between. The CDR3 region has the DNA TGTGCCTGGAGTGGGACATTCGCTTCTTACGAGCAGTACTTC. This translates into CAWSGTFASYEQYF.

This clone occurred once. V gene TRBV9 combines with J gene TRBJ2-2; 10 nucleotides agree with TRBD2. Per germline, CDR1 SGDLS and CDR2 YYNGEE. The CDR3 is made up of 18 amino acids. V lost 2 bases and J lost 7; bases outside the gene matches: 14. This CDR3 reads CASSVGLAGDFGGGELFF. The DNA for the CDR3 is TGTGCCAGCAGCGTGGGGCTAGCGGGAGACTTTGGGGGCGGGGAGCTGTTTTTT.

The chain employs TRBV6-2 or TRBV6-3 and TRBJ1-6, with 9 nucleotides matching TRBD1. The germline gives CDR1 MNHEY, CDR2 SVGEGT. The CDR3 consists of 14 residues. The V segment lost 4 bases and the J segment 5 bases; nucleotides outside the gene matches: 0. CDR3: CASSWTGDNSPLHF. The CDR3 bases are TGTGCCAGCAGTTGGACAGGGGATAATTCACCCCTCCACTTT.

This clone was recorded only once. The chain combines TRBV2 with TRBJ2-5; the match to TRBD1 covers 12 bases. Germline CDR1 reads SNHLY; CDR2 reads FYNNEI. This CDR3 is 14 amino acids long. V shed 7 bases and J 6 bases; nucleotides not matched to a gene: 6. The CDR3 DNA is TGTGCCAGCATCCGGGACAGGGGGCAAAAGACCCAGTACTTC. This encodes CASIRDRGQKTQYF. Full variable domain (remainder filled in from reference TRBV2 and TRBJ2-5): EPEVTQTPSHQVTQMGQEVILRCVPISNHLYFYWYRQILGQKVEFLVSFYNNEISEKSEIFDDQFSVERPDGSNFTLKIRSTKLEDSAMYFCASIRDRGQKTQYFGPGTRLLVL.